This T cell receptor (beta chain) is from a study of blood T cell repertoires in COVID-19 (TCRdb year 2020). Turning to the overall study: Collaborator samples came from the United States, Italy and Spain and covered acute and convalescent phases of COVID-19. The dataset comprised deeply sampled blood TCRbeta repertoires from subjects exposed to, actively infected with, or recovered from COVID-19. Sample metadata almost always included a de-identified subject ID, COVID-19 status, age in years and sex. Where HLA class I and class II types were available, the types were taken from metadata supplied by the sample provider, not from assay-based typing. The repertoires were made available in a free public database intended to serve as a resource for research on the immune response to SARS-CoV-2. The samples were drawn from two sources: the first 160 participants of the ongoing ImmuneRACE study, and some 1,300 subjects contributed by 6 global collaborators. The prospective study material was composed of cDNA or gDNA derived from T cells, B-cell-depleted T cells, or PBMCs. General conclusions and limits of the study: How much clinical and demographic metadata was included differed by source and by participant, and the metadata was provided uncurated.

Relative to germline, V is missing 2 bases and J is missing 4 bases, with 1 base of the junction outside any gene match. The germline V gene encodes CDR1 SGHNT and CDR2 YYREEE (reference sequence). There are 14 amino acids in the CDR3, from cysteine to phenylalanine inclusive. Just CDR3 DNA is preserved here, 42 bases in frame from base 1. Each collaborating institution followed its own protocols to collect whole blood in K2EDTA tubes. Collaborator samples were shipped for TCRbeta analysis as frozen whole blood, isolated PBMCs, or DNA extracted from either sample type. With regard to this clone: Its antigen is not yet known. No base-level quality is on record; no much larger clone is a single base apart.

TCRbeta CDR3 regions were amplified from genomic DNA using the immunoSEQ Assay, a bias-controlled multiplex PCR. The authors' pipeline ran thus. Within the assay, amplification of reference gene primers was used to estimate how many nucleated cells each sample contained. Sequence reads were collapsed and filtered to measure the absolute abundance of every unique TCRbeta CDR3 rearrangement. For each sample, productive Simpson clonality was calculated as the square root of Simpson's diversity index across productive rearrangements. TCRdb took this table from immuneACCESS and kept in-frame rearrangements with V and J called. Such tables lack part of the clones; where checked against another copy, unresolved V genes explain under half of the gap, and the rest is unexplained. V and J calls and clone size come straight from that table; D and trimming were deduced from the DNA. The sample yields 76,000 or so clones; roughly 87% were counted once. Clones ranked in the top ten supply 6.5% to 9.5% of the sample.

The TCR comes from a man in his thirties or forties with acute or convalescent COVID-19. Recombination linked TRBV5-4 to TRBJ2-2, with 8 bases matching TRBD2. Material for sequencing was peripheral blood. The CDR3 corresponds to CASSFGRATGELFF. Here is the DNA: TGTGCCAGCAGCTTCGGGAGGGCCACCGGGGAGCTGTTTTTT.